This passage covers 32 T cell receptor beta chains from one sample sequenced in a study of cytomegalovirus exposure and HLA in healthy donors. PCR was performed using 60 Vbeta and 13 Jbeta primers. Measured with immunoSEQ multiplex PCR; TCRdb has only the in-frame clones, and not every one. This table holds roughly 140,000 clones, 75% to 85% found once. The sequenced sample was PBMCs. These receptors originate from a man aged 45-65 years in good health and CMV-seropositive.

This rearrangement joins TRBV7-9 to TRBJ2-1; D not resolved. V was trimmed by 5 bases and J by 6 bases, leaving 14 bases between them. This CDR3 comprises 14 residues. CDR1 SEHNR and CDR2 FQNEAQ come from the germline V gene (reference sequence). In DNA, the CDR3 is TGTGCCAGCAGCCCCGGCGGTTCGACCAATGAGCAGTTCTTC. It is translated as CASSPGGSTNEQFF.

For the CDR3, the DNA is TGCAGCGACGGCTGGACAGGGGATATCGCAGATACGCAGTATTTT. It specifies CSDGWTGDIADTQYF. The gene calls are TRBV29-1 and TRBJ2-3, with 9 positions matching TRBD1. The CDR3 consists of 15 residues. Trimming removed 7 bases from V and 4 bases from J; junction bases left unmatched: 12. CDR1 and CDR2 from the germline V gene are SQVTM and ANQGSEA.

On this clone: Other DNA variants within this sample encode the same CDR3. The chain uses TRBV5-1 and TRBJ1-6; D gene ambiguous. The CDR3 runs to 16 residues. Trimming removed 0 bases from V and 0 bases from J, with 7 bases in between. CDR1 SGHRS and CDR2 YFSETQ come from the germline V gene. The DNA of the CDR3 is TGCGCCAGCAGCTTGGGAGGGAGCTCCTATAATTCACCCCTCCACTTT. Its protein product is CASSLGGSSYNSPLHF. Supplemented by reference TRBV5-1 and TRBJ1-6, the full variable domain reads KAGVTQTPRYLIKTRGQQVTLSCSPISGHRSVSWYQQTPGQGLQFLFEYFSETQRNKGNFPGRFSGRQFSNSRSEMNVSTLELGDSALYLCASSLGGSSYNSPLHFGNGTRLTVT.

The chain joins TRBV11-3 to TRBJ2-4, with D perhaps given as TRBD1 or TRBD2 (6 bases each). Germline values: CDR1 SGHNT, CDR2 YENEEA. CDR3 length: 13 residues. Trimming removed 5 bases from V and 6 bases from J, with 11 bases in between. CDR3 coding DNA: TGTGCCAGCAGCCTAGGGGGAGGAAACATTCAGTACTTC. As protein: CASSLGGGNIQYF.

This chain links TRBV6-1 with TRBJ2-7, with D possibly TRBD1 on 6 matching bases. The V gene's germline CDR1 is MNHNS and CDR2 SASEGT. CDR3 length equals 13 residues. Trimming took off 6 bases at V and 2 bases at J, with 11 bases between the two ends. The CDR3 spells CASRRQETYEQYF. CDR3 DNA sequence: TGTGCCAGCAGAAGACAGGAGACCTACGAGCAGTACTTC.

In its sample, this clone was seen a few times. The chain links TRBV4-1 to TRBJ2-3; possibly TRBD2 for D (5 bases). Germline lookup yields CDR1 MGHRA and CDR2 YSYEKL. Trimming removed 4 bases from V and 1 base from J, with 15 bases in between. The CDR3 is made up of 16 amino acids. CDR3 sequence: CASSPVGRRRTDTQYF. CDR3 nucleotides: TGCGCCAGCAGCCCCGTAGGGCGGAGGCGCACAGATACGCAGTATTTT.

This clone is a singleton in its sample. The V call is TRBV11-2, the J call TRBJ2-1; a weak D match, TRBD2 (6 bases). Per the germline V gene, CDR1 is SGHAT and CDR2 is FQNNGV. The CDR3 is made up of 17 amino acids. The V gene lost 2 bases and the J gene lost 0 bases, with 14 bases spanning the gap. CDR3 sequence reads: CASSLQVAASSYNEQFF. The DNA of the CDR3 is TGTGCCAGCAGCTTACAGGTAGCGGCAAGCTCCTACAATGAGCAGTTCTTC.

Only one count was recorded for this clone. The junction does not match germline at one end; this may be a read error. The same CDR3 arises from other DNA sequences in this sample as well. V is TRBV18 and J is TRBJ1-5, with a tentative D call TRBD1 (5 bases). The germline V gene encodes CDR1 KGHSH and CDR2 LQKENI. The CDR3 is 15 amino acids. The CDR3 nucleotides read TGTGCTAGCTCACCACTCCAGGGTGAGAATCAGCCCCAGCATTTT. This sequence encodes CASSPLQGENQPQHF. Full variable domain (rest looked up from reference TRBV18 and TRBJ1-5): NAGVMQNPRHLVRRRGQEARLRCSPMKGHSHVYWYRQLPEEGLKFMVYLQKENIIDESGMPKERFSAEFPKEGPSILRIQQVVRGDSAAYFCASSPLQGENQPQHFGDGTRLSIL.

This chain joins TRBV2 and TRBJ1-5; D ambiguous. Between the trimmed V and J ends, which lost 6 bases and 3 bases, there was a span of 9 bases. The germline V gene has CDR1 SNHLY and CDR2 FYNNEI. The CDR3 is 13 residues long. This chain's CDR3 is CASSDTSNQPQHF. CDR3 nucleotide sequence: TGTGCCAGCAGCGACACCTCCAATCAGCCCCAGCATTTT.

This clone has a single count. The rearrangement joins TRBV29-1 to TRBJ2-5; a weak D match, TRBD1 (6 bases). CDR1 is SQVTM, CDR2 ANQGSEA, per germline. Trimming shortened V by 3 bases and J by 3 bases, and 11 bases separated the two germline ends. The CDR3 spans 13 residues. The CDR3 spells CSVEAQGKETQYF. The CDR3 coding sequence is TGCAGCGTTGAGGCCCAGGGGAAAGAGACCCAGTACTTC.

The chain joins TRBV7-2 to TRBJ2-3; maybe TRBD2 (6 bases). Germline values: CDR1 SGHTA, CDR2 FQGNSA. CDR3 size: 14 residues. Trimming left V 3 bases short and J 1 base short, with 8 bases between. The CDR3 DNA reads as TGTGCCAGCAGCTTTTGGGAGGGCACAGATACGCAGTATTTT. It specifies CASSFWEGTDTQYF.

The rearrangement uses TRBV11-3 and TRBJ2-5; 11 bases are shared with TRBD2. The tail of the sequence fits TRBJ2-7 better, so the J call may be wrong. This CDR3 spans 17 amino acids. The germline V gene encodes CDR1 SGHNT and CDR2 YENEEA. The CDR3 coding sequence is TGTGCCAGCAGCCCCCGTAGCGGGAGGGCTTCGTCCTACGAGCAGTACTTC. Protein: CASSPRSGRASSYEQYF.

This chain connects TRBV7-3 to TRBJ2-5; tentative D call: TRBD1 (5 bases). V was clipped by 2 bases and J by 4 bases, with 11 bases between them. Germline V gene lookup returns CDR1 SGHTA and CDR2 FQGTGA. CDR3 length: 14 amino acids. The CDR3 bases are TGTGCCAGCAGCTTACAGGGATGGGGAGAGACCCAGTACTTC. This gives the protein CASSLQGWGETQYF.

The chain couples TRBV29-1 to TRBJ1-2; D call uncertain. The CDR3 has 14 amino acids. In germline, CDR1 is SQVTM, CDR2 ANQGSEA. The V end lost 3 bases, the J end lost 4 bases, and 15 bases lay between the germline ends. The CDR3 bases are TGCAGCGTTGACCGGGAACAGAGACCCTATGGCTACACCTTC. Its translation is CSVDREQRPYGYTF.

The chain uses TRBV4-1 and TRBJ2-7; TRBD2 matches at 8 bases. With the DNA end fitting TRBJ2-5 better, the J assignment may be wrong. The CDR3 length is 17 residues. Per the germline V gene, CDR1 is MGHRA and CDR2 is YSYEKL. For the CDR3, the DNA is TGCGCCAGCAGCCAAGATGCGGCGGGAGGTCCGTTTAGGACCCAGTACTTC. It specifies CASSQDAAGGPFRTQYF.

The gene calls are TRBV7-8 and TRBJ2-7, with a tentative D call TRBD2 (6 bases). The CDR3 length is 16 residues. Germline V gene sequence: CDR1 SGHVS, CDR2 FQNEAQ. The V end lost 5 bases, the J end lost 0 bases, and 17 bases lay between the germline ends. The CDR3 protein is CASSPGTRLSSYEQYF. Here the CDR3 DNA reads TGTGCCAGCAGCCCGGGGACTCGTCTAAGCTCCTACGAGCAGTACTTC.

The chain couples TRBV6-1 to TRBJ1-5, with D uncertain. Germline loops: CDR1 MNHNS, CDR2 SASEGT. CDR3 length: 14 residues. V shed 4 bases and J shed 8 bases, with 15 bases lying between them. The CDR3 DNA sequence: TGTGCCAGCAGTGGATCCCTGTTGGGAGAGCCCCAGCATTTT. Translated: CASSGSLLGEPQHF.

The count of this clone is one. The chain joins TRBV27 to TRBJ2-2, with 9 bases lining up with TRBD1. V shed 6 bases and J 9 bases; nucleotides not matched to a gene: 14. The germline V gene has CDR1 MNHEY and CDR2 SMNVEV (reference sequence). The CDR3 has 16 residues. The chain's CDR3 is CASSQDRGSGPRELFF. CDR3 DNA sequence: TGTGCCAGCAGCCAAGACAGGGGGTCCGGCCCCCGGGAGCTGTTTTTT.

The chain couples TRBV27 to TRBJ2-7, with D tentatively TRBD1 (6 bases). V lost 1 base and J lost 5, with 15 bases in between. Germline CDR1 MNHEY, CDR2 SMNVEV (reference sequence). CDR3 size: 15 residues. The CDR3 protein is CASSLFPKQGHEQYF. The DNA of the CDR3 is TGTGCCAGCAGTTTATTTCCCAAACAGGGACACGAGCAGTACTTC.

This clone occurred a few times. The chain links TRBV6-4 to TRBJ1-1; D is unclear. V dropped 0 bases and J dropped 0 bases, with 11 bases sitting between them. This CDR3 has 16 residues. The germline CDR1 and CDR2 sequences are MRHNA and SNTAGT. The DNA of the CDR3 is TGTGCCAGCAGTGACTCGGTCGGGGTCATGAACACTGAAGCTTTCTTT. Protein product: CASSDSVGVMNTEAFF.

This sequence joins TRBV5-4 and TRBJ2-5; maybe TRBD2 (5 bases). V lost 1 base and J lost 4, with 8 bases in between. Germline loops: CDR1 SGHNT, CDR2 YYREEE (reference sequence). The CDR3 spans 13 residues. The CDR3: CASSLTGSETQYF. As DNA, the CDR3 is TGTGCCAGCAGCTTGACGGGATCAGAGACCCAGTACTTC.

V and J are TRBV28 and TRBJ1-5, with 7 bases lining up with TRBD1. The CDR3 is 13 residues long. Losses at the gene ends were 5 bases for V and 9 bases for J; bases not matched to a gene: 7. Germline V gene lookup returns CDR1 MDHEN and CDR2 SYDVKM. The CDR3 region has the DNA TGTGCCAGCAGTCTGACAGGGCTTGGGCCCCAGCATTTT. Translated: CASSLTGLGPQHF.

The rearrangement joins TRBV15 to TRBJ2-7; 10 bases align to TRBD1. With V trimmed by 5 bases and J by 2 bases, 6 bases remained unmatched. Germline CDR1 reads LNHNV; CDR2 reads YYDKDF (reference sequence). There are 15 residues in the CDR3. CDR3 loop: CATSLGTGATYEQYF. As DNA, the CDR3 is TGTGCCACCAGCCTCGGGACAGGGGCCACCTACGAGCAGTACTTC.

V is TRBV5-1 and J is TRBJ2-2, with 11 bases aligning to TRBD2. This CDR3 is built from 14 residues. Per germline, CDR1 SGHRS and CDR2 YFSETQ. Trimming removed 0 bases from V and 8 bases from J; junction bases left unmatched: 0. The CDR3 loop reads CASSLGLAGGELFF. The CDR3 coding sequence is TGCGCCAGCAGCTTGGGACTAGCGGGAGGGGAGCTGTTTTTT. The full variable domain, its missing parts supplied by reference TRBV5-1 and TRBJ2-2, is KAGVTQTPRYLIKTRGQQVTLSCSPISGHRSVSWYQQTPGQGLQFLFEYFSETQRNKGNFPGRFSGRQFSNSRSEMNVSTLELGDSALYLCASSLGLAGGELFFGEGSRLTVL.

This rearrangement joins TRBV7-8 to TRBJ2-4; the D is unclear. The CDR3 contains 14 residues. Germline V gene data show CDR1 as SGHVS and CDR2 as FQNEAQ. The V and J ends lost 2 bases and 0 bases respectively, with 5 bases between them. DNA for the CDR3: TGTGCCAGCAGCTTAAATCTAGCCAAAAACATTCAGTACTTC. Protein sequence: CASSLNLAKNIQYF.

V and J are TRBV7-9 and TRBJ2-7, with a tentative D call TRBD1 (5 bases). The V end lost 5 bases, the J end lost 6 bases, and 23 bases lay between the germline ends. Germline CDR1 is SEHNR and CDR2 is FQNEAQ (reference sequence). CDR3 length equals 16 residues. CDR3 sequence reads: CASSIGAALVLGEQYF. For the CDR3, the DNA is TGTGCCAGCAGCATAGGGGCAGCCCTGGTCCTGGGCGAGCAGTACTTC.

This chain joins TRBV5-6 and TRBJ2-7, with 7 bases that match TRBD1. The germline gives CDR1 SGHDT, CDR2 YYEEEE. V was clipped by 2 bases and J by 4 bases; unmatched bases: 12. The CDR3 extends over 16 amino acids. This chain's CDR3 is CASSLGTGTAYYEQYF. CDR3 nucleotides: TGTGCCAGCAGCTTAGGAACCGGGACAGCCTATTACGAGCAGTACTTC.

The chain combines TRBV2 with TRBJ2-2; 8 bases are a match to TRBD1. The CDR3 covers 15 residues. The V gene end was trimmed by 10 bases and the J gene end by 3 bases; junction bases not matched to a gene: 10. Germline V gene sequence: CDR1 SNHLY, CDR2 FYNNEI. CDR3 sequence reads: CAISTGARDTGELFF. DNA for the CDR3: TGTGCCATTTCGACAGGGGCCCGAGACACCGGGGAGCTGTTTTTT.

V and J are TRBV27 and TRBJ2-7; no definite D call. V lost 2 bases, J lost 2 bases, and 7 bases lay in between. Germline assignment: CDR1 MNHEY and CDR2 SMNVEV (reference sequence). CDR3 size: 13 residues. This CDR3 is CASSLANTYEQYF. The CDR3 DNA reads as TGTGCCAGCAGTTTAGCTAATACCTACGAGCAGTACTTC.

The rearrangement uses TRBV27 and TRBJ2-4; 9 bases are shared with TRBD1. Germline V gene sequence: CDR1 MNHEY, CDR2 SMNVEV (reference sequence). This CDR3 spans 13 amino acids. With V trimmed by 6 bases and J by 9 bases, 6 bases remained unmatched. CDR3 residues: CASSSDRGGIQYF. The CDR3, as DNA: TGTGCCAGCAGCTCGGACAGGGGCGGCATTCAGTACTTC.

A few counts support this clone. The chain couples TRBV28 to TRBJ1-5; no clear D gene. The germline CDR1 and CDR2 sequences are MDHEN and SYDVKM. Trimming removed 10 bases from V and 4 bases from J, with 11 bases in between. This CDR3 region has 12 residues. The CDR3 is CATRSGNQPQHF. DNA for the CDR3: TGTGCCACCCGCTCGGGAAATCAGCCCCAGCATTTT.

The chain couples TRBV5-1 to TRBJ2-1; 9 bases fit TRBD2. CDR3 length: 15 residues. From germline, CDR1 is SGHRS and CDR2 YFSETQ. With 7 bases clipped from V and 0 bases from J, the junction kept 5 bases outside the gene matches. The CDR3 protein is CASGFSGSSYNEQFF. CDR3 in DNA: TGCGCCAGCGGGTTTAGCGGGAGCTCCTACAATGAGCAGTTCTTC.